The 12 T cell receptor beta chains in this list originate from one sample, sequenced in a study of STAT5B mutations in CD4+ large granular lymphocyte leukemia (dated by TCRdb to 2021 to 2024). Receptors were amplified or captured by the immunoSEQ multiplex PCR assay. Here the immuneACCESS table is served through TCRdb, limited to in-frame sequences with V and J called. Missing clones are a known gap in these copies; in checked studies unresolved V genes cover under half, and the rest lacks a known reason. In this sample the table shows 20,000 to 25,000 clones, roughly three quarters of which occur a single time. The top ten clones comprise 30% of the sample. Specimen: CD4+ T cells from blood buffy coats. These receptors came from a human donor in good health.

This clone was detected only a few times. The CDR3 coding sequence is TGTGCCAGCAGCTCCGGACAGGGGCTCGGTGGGGAGCTGTTTTTT. Translation: CASSSGQGLGGELFF. The chain joins TRBV5-8 to TRBJ2-2; 9 bases align to TRBD1. Germline V CDR1 and CDR2: SGHTS, YDEGEE. V was pared by 3 bases and J by 8 bases, with 8 bases of the junction left unmatched. The CDR3 has 15 residues. Based on the CDR3 plus reference TRBV5-8 and TRBJ2-2, the full variable domain is EAGVTQSPTHLIKTRGQQATLRCSPISGHTSVYWYQQALGLGLQFLLWYDEGEERNRGNFPPRFSGRQFPNYSSELNVNALELEDSALYLCASSSGQGLGGELFFGEGSRLTVL.

This chain links TRBV6-5 with TRBJ2-7, with 9 bases identical to TRBD1. The CDR3 extends over 13 amino acids. Germline V gene data show CDR1 as MNHEY and CDR2 as SVGAGI. Trimming cost V 7 bases and J 4 bases; bases outside gene matches: 5. CDR3 DNA sequence: TGTGCCAGCATGGGGACAGGGCGATACGAGCAGTACTTC. Amino acids: CASMGTGRYEQYF.

The V call is TRBV6-1, the J call TRBJ2-6; perhaps TRBD1 as D (6 bases). Germline CDR1 MNHNS, CDR2 SASEGT. V lost 3 bases, J lost 0 bases, and 9 bases lay in between. The CDR3 extends over 16 amino acids. CDR3 DNA: TGTGCCAGCAGTGATGGGACATTCTCTGGGGCCAACGTCCTGACTTTC. Its protein product is CASSDGTFSGANVLTF.

The chain combines TRBV5-6 with TRBJ2-1, with TRBD1 identical over 8 bases. Germline V gene sequence: CDR1 SGHDT, CDR2 YYEEEE. With V trimmed by 4 bases and J by 6 bases, 6 bases remained unmatched. The CDR3 sequence is 14 residues long. The DNA for the CDR3 is TGTGCCAGCAGCCTCCCCGGACAGGGCAATGAGCAGTTCTTC. The encoded protein is CASSLPGQGNEQFF.

The V and J genes are TRBV7-9 and TRBJ2-3, with 9 bases fitting TRBD1. Unmatched junction bases numbered 4, after V lost 5 bases and J lost 1 base. The CDR3 consists of 15 residues. Germline V lookup: CDR1 SEHNR, CDR2 FQNEAQ (reference sequence). The CDR3 nucleotides are TGTGCCAGCAGCCGGACAGGGGACGGCACAGATACGCAGTATTTT. It specifies CASSRTGDGTDTQYF.

The chain joins TRBV4-3 to TRBJ2-5; tentatively, D is TRBD1 (6 bases). This CDR3 region has 16 residues. V lost 1 base and J 0 bases, leaving 12 bases between the germline ends. CDR1 and CDR2 (germline): LGHNA, YSLEER. CDR3 loop: CASSQAQDSHQETQYF. CDR3 nucleotides: TGCGCCAGCAGCCAAGCCCAGGACAGCCACCAAGAGACCCAGTACTTC.

The chain links TRBV7-6 to TRBJ2-3; D uncertain. The CDR3 spans 16 residues. CDR1 and CDR2 (germline): SGHVS, FNYEAQ. The ends were cut back, 5 bases at V and 5 bases at J, with 20 bases in the middle. DNA for the CDR3: TGTGCCAGCAGCCGTAAGCTACAGTCCCATGGAGATACGCAGTATTTT. The encoded protein is CASSRKLQSHGDTQYF.

The V and J genes are TRBV5-4 and TRBJ2-3; D possibly corresponds to TRBD2 (5 bases). V dropped 3 bases and J dropped 5 bases, with 10 bases sitting between them. Germline CDR1 and CDR2: SGHNT and YYREEE (reference sequence). CDR3 length: 13 amino acids. The CDR3 DNA reads TGTGCCAGCAGCTCTCAAGCGGAAGATACGCAGTATTTT. It is translated as CASSSQAEDTQYF. The variable domain in full, with the rest retrieved from reference TRBV5-4 and TRBJ2-3, is ETGVTQSPTHLIKTRGQQVTLRCSSQSGHNTVSWYQQALGQGPQFIFQYYREEENGRGNFPPRFSGLQFPNYSSELNVNALELDDSALYLCASSSQAEDTQYFGPGTRLTVL.

The chain has TRBV18 and TRBJ2-3; D remains ambiguous. The CDR3 covers 15 residues. V was clipped by 1 base and J by 4 bases, with 12 bases between them. CDR1 KGHSH and CDR2 LQKENI come from the germline V gene. The CDR3 sequence is CASSPLSGTADTQYF. CDR3 nucleotides: TGTGCCAGCTCACCACTCTCGGGCACGGCAGATACGCAGTATTTT.

The J gene is TRBJ2-2, the V gene TRBV5-4; no reliable D call. V lost 0 bases and J lost 5, with 5 bases in between. This CDR3 contains 13 residues. Germline lookup yields CDR1 SGHNT and CDR2 YYREEE (reference sequence). CDR3 amino acids: CASSLDPTGELFF. CDR3 nucleotides: TGTGCCAGCAGCTTGGACCCGACCGGGGAGCTGTTTTTT.

The rearrangement links TRBV9 to TRBJ1-2; D call uncertain. Germline V lookup: CDR1 SGDLS, CDR2 YYNGEE. The ends were cut back, 3 bases at V and 0 bases at J, with 12 bases in the middle. There are 15 residues in the CDR3. The chain's CDR3 is CASSGPLKSNYGYTF. CDR3 coding DNA: TGTGCCAGCAGCGGACCCTTAAAGTCTAACTATGGCTACACCTTC.

This chain connects TRBV13 to TRBJ1-2, with 7 nucleotides matching TRBD1. The CDR3 runs to 14 residues. Germline CDR1 reads PRHDT; CDR2 reads FYEKMQ (reference sequence). The V gene end was trimmed by 1 base and the J gene end by 7 bases; junction bases not matched to a gene: 6. The CDR3 DNA reads as TGTGCCAGCAGCTTAGTCCGACAGGGTGGTGGCTACACCTTC. This gives the protein CASSLVRQGGGYTF.